Described below is a single T cell receptor beta chain sequence and its context. The target of this receptor is not known. No much larger clone is present one base from it, and per-base qualities are unavailable. Library preparation employed PCR. Instrument on record: Illumina iSeq 100. The original methods were these. Non-productive sequences were filtered out, and CDR3s that did not start with C, did not end with F or W, or were shorter than 7 amino acids were discarded. Using R version 3.6.1, CDR3 homology was evaluated through Levenshtein distances (stringdist) along with unrooted phylogenetic trees (ape). The public reads were reprocessed in TCRdb via fastp at Q25 and MiXCR, keeping in-frame beta chains. A single entry per CDR3 protein holds the most common genes and DNA from its merged rows. TCRdb's processing, not the authors', yielded these V and J calls. The sample table records some 14,000 distinct CDR3 sequences; 69% of these occur just once. The biggest ten clones account for around 1.2% of the sample.

The germline V gene supplies CDR1 MDHEN and CDR2 SYDVKM. Trimming at the junction amounts to 1 base on V and 0 bases on J, and the germline ends lie 10 bases apart. Counted from cysteine to phenylalanine, this CDR3 has 16 amino acids. Only the CDR3 part of the read is kept: 48 bases, read in frame from the first base. This sample is drawn from a study of vaccination and CD4 T cells after COVID-19 (dated by TCRdb to between 2021 and 2023). For the study in its entirety: Convalescent patients had a positive SARS-CoV-2 result on nasal swab PCR, and of these patients, several had mild disease and one had severe disease. Post-COVID blood samples were collected from convalescent patients a median of around 100 days after diagnosis, with a range of roughly 35 to 180 days. The spike-specific CD4+ TCR repertoire was compared before and after mRNA vaccination in over nine COVID-19 convalescent patients and 4 infection-naive healthy vaccine recipients. Two doses of either the Pfizer-BioNTech BNT162b2 vaccine (n=8) or the Moderna mRNA-1273 vaccine (n=2) were administered to participants. In the convalescent cohort there were six males and four females, among whom were two Hispanic individuals, seven Caucasians, two Asians and one multiracial person. Post-vaccine blood samples were taken a median of 72 days after the second vaccine dose, with a range of about 13 to 250 days.

The convalescent patients' positive SARS-CoV-2 PCR tests fell between March and December 2020, which was before the Alpha, Beta and Delta variants emerged in the United States. Ficoll-Paque Plus gradient centrifugation was used to isolate PBMCs from whole blood, and the isolated PBMCs were then either used fresh or cryopreserved at -140C. The paper's findings and limits, for the study overall: Of the vaccine-specific clones in convalescent patients, 304 of 307, or nearly all, reacted only to SARS-CoV-2 spike and did not cross-react with common cold coronaviruses. The number of convalescent patients in the study was relatively small, and the study did not examine early timepoints following natural infection. The median number of SARS-CoV-2-reactive clonotypes rose from 21 after infection to roughly 40 after vaccination, but the change was not significant. In convalescent patients, a median around 86% of post-vaccine SARS-CoV-2-reactive clones were detected only after vaccination, and vaccine-specific priming was suggested by this finding.

This sample comprised CD4+ T cells from blood, obtained after SARS-CoV-2 vaccination. This clonotype was obtained from a human donor who had recovered from COVID-19. The rearranged chain carries TRBV28 and TRBJ1-5; the D region possibly corresponds to TRBD1 (5 bases align). The CDR3 region: CASSLSGGFSNQPQHF. The bases read TGTGCCAGCAGTTTATCGGGGGGGTTTAGCAATCAGCCCCAGCATTTT.